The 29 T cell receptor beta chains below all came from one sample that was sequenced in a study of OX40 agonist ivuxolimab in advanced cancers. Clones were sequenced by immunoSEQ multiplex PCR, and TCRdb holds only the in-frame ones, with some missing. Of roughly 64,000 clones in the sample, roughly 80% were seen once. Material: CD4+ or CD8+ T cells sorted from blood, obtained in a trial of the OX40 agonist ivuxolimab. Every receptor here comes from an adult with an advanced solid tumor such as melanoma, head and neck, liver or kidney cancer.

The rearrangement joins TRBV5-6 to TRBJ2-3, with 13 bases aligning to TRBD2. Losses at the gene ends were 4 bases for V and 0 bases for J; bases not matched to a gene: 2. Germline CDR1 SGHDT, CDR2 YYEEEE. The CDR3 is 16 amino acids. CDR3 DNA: TGTGCCAGCAGCAAGACTAGCGGGGGGAGCACAGATACGCAGTATTTT. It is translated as CASSKTSGGSTDTQYF.

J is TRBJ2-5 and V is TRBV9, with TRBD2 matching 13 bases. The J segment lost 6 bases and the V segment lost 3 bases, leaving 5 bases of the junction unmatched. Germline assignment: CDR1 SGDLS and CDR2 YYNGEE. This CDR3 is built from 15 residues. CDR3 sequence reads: CASSELAGGVQTQYF. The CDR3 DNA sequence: TGTGCCAGCAGCGAACTAGCGGGGGGGGTGCAGACCCAGTACTTC.

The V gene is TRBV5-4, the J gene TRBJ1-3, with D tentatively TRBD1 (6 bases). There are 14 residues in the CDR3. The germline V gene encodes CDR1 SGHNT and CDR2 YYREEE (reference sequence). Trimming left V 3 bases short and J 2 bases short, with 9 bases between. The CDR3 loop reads CASSSQGTGNTIYF. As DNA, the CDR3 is TGTGCCAGCAGCTCACAGGGAACTGGAAACACCATATATTTT.

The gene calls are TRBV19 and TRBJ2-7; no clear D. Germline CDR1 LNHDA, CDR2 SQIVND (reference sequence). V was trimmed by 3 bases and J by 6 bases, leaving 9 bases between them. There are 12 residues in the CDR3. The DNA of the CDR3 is TGTGCCAGTAGTATTGGGCCCGGCGAGCAGTACTTC. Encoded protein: CASSIGPGEQYF.

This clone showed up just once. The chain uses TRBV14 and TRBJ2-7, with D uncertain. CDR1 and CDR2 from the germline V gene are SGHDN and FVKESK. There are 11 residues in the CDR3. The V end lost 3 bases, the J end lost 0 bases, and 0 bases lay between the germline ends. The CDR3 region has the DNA TGTGCCAGCAGCCACTCCTACGAGCAGTACTTC. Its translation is CASSHSYEQYF.

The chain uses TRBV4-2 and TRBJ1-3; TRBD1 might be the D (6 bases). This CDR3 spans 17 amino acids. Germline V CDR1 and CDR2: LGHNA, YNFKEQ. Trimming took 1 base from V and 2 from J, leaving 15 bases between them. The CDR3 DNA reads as TGTGCCAGCAGCCAAGTTCAGGGGAGGAATGCTGGAAACACCATATATTTT. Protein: CASSQVQGRNAGNTIYF.

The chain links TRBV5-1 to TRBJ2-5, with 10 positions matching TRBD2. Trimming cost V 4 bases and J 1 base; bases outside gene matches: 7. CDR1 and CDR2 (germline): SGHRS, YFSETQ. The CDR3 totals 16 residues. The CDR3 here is CASSPVLAGPQETQYF. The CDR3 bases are TGCGCCAGCAGCCCCGTACTAGCGGGGCCCCAAGAGACCCAGTACTTC. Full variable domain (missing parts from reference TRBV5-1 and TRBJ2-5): KAGVTQTPRYLIKTRGQQVTLSCSPISGHRSVSWYQQTPGQGLQFLFEYFSETQRNKGNFPGRFSGRQFSNSRSEMNVSTLELGDSALYLCASSPVLAGPQETQYFGPGTRLLVL.

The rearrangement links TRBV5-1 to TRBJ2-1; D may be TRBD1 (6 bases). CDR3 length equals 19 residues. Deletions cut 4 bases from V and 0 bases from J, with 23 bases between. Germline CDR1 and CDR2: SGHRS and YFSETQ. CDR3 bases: TGCGCCAGCAGCCGATCCGTTTGGGGGCTTAGCAGCTCCTACAATGAGCAGTTCTTC. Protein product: CASSRSVWGLSSSYNEQFF.

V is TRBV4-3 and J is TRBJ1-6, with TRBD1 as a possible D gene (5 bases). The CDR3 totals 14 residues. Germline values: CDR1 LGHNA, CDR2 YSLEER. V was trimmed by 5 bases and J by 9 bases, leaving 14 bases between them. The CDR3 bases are TGCGCCAGCAGCTTACAGGAGGTTGGTTCACCCCTCCACTTT. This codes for CASSLQEVGSPLHF.

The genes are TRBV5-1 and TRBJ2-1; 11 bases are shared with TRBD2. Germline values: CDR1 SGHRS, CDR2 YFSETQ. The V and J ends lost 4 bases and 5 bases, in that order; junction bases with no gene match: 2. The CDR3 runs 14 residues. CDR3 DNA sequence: TGCGCCAGCAGCCCGGGACTAGCGGACAATGAGCAGTTCTTC. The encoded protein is CASSPGLADNEQFF.

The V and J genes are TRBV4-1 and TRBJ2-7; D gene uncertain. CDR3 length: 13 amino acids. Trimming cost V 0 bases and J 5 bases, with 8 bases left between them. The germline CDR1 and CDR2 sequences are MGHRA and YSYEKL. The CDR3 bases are TGCGCCAGCAGCCAAGAGGTACGGGACGAGCAGTACTTC. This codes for CASSQEVRDEQYF.

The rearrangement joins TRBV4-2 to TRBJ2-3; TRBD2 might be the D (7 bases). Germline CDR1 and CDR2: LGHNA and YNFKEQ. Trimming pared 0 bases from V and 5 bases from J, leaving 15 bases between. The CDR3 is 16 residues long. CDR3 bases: TGTGCCAGCAGCCAAGAGACGGGGGGCCGGGGAGATACGCAGTATTTT. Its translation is CASSQETGGRGDTQYF.

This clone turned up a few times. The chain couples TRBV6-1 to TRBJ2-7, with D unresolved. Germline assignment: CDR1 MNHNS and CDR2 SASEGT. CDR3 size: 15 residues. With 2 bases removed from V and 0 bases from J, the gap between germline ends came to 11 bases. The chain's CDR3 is CASSESNDNSYEQYF. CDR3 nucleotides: TGTGCCAGCAGTGAATCAAACGACAACTCCTACGAGCAGTACTTC.

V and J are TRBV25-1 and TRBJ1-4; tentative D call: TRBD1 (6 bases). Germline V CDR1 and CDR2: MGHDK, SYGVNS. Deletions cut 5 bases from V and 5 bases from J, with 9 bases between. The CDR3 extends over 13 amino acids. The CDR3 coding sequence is TGTGCCAGCAGTAACAGGGTGAATGAAAAACTGTTTTTT. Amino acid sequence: CASSNRVNEKLFF.

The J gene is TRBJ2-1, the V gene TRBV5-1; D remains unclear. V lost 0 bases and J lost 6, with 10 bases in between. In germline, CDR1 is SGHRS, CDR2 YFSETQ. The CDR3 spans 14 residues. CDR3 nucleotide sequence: TGCGCCAGCAGCTTGGATAGGGTCGGCAATGAGCAGTTCTTC. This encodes CASSLDRVGNEQFF.

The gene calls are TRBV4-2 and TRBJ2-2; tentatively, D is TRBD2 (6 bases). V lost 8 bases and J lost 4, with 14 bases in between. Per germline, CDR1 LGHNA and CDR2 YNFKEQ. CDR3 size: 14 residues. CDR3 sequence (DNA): TGTGCCAGCGGGGGGACTGGTCGCACCGGGGAGCTGTTTTTT. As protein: CASGGTGRTGELFF.

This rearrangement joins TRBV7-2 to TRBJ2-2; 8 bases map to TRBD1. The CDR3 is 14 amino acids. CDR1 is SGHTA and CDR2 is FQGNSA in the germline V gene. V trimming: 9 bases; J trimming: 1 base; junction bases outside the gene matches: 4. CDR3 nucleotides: TGTGCCAGGGAGGGGACAGGGAACACCGGGGAGCTGTTTTTT. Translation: CAREGTGNTGELFF.

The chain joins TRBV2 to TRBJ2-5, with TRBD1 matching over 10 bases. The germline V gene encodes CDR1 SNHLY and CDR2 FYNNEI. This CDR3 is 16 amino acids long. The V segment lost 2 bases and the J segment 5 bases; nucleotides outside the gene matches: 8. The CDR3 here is CASSEKPGQGPETQYF. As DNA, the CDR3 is TGTGCCAGCAGTGAAAAGCCGGGACAGGGGCCGGAGACCCAGTACTTC.

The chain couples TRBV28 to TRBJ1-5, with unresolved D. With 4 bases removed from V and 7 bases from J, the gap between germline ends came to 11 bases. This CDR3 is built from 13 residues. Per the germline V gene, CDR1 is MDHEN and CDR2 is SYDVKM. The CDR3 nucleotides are TGTGCCAGCAGTTCGACGTCAAAACAGCCCCAGCATTTT. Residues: CASSSTSKQPQHF.

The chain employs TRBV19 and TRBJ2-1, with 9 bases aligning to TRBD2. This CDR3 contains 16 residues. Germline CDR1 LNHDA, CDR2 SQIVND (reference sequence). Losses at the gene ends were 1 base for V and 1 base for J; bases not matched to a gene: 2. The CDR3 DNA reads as TGTGCCAGTAGTATAGGCCTAGCGGGATCCTACAATGAGCAGTTCTTC. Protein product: CASSIGLAGSYNEQFF.

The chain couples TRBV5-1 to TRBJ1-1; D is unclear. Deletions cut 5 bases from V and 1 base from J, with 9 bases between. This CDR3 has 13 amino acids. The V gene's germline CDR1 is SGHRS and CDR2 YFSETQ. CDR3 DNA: TGCGCCAGCAGTATGGACCCGAACACTGAAGCTTTCTTT. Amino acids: CASSMDPNTEAFF.

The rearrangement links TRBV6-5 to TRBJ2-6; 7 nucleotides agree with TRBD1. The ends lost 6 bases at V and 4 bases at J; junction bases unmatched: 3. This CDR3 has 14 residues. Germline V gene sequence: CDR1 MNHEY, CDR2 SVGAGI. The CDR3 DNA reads TGTGCCAGCAGCACAGGGGTCGGGGCCAACGTCCTGACTTTC. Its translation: CASSTGVGANVLTF.

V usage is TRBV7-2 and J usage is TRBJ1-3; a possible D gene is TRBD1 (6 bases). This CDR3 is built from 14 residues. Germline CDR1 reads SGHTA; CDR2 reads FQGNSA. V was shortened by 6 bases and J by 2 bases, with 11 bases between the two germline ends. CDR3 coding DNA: TGTGCCAGCAGTTCCAACAGGGCTGGAAACACCATATATTTT. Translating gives CASSSNRAGNTIYF.

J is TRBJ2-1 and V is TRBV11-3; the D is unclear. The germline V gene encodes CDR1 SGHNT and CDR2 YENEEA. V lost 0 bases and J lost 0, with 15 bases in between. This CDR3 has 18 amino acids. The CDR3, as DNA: TGTGCCAGCAGCTTAGAACCGACTCATTGGGGCTCCTACAATGAGCAGTTCTTC. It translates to CASSLEPTHWGSYNEQFF.

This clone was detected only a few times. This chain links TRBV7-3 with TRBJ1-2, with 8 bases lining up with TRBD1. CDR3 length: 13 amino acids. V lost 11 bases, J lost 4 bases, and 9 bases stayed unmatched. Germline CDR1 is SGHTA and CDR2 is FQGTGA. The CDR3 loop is CASSQGAFYGYTF. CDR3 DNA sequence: TGTGCCTCCAGCCAGGGGGCTTTCTATGGCTACACCTTC.

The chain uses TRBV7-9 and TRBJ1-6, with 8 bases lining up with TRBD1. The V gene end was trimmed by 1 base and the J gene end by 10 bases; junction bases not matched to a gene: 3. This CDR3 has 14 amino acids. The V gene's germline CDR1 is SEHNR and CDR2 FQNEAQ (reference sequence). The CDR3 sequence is CASSLGQGSSPLHF. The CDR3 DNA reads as TGTGCCAGCAGCTTAGGACAGGGGAGCTCACCCCTCCACTTT.

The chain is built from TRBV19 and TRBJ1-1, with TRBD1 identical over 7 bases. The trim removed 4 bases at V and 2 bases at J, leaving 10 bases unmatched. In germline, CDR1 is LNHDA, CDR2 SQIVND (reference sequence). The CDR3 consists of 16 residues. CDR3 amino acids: CASSKQGSERNTEAFF. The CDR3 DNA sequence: TGTGCCAGTAGTAAACAGGGGTCCGAGAGAAACACTGAAGCTTTCTTT.

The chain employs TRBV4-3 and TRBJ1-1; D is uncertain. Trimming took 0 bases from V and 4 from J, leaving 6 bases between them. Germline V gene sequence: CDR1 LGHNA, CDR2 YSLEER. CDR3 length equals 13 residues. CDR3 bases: TGCGCCAGCAGCCAAGATTATAGCACTGAAGCTTTCTTT. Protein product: CASSQDYSTEAFF.

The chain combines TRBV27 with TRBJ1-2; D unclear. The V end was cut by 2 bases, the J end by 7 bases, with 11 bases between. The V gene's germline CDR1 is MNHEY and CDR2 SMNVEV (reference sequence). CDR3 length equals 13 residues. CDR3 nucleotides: TGTGCCAGCAGTTTACAGCCCGGGAGTGGCTACACCTTC. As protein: CASSLQPGSGYTF.